These 14 T cell receptor beta chains share one sample of origin, sequenced in a study of blood T cell repertoires in COVID-19. Method: immunoSEQ multiplex PCR; TCRdb's copy keeps in-frame clones and lacks some. The sample shows under 150,000 clones, about 85% of them seen only once. The sequenced sample was peripheral blood. These receptors all stem from a human donor in a cohort sampled during active COVID-19.

J is TRBJ2-3 and V is TRBV7-3; TRBD1 might be the D (5 bases). V shed 0 bases and J shed 4 bases, with 5 bases lying between them. Germline V gene data show CDR1 as SGHTA and CDR2 as FQGTGA. The length of the CDR3 is 13 residues. The CDR3, as DNA: TGTGCCAGCAGCTTAACAGGGGCAGATACGCAGTATTTT. As protein: CASSLTGADTQYF.

The V and J genes are TRBV4-1 and TRBJ1-4; D ambiguous. The ends were cut back, 4 bases at V and 8 bases at J, with 11 bases in the middle. The CDR3 extends over 13 amino acids. CDR1 and CDR2 (germline): MGHRA, YSYEKL. Here the CDR3 DNA reads TGCGCCAGCAGCCGCGACAAGACAGAAAAACTGTTTTTT. This sequence encodes CASSRDKTEKLFF.

This clone was seen only once. It is unclear where the CDR3 begins or ends on the DNA, so no DNA is shown, and the CDR3 is as TCRdb lists it. The chain links TRBV12-5 to TRBJ1-2; TRBD1 is taken as the D call from the table, unchecked against the DNA. 12 amino acids form the CDR3, both terminal residues included. CDR1 and CDR2 (germline): LGHNT, FRNRAP. The CDR3 sequence is CASGFGQGSRAF.

This clone has only one observation. CDR3 sequence: CASSEAVRLNTEAFF. The CDR3 region has the DNA TGTGCCAGCAGTGAAGCGGTGCGGTTGAACACTGAAGCTTTCTTT. The chain joins TRBV2 to TRBJ1-1; D gene uncertain. V was shortened by 0 bases and J by 0 bases, with 8 bases between the two germline ends. Germline V gene data show CDR1 as SNHLY and CDR2 as FYNNEI. The CDR3 covers 15 residues.

This rearrangement joins TRBV18 to TRBJ2-1; 15 bases line up with TRBD2. V shed 3 bases and J 7 bases; nucleotides not matched to a gene: 7. CDR1 and CDR2 (germline): KGHSH, LQKENI. There are 17 residues in the CDR3. The CDR3 DNA is TGTGCCAGCTCACCTAACCTCGGGACTAGCGGGGGGAATGAGCAGTTCTTC. Translating gives CASSPNLGTSGGNEQFF.

This chain connects TRBV6-5 to TRBJ1-3, with 8 bases matching TRBD1. J was trimmed by 4 bases and V by 6 bases; bases with no gene match: 5. The CDR3 has 14 residues. The V gene's germline CDR1 is MNHEY and CDR2 SVGAGI. The CDR3 DNA is TGTGCCAGCAGGGACAGGGTAGGAGGAAACACCATATATTTT. Translating it yields CASRDRVGGNTIYF.

The gene calls are TRBV3-1 (or the pseudogene TRBV3-2) and TRBJ1-2, with TRBD1 as a possible D gene (6 bases). Germline V gives CDR1 LGHDT, CDR2 YNNKEL (reference sequence). CDR3 size: 16 residues. Trimming cost V 1 base and J 0 bases, with 12 bases left between them. The CDR3 region is CASSQAGTITNYGYTF. The CDR3 DNA sequence: TGTGCCAGCAGCCAAGCGGGGACAATTACTAACTATGGCTACACCTTC.

Here the CDR3 DNA reads TGTGCCACCAGTCGCGGGGGCGCGCCAGATACGCAGTATTTT. It yields the protein CATSRGGAPDTQYF. V gene TRBV24-1 combines with J gene TRBJ2-3; a weak D match, TRBD2 (7 bases). CDR1 is KGHDR and CDR2 is SFDVKD in the germline V gene. This CDR3 comprises 14 residues. V was cut by 6 bases and J by 4 bases, with 13 bases left in between.

The chain is built from TRBV6-6 and TRBJ2-7, with 8 positions matching TRBD2. The germline gives CDR1 MNHNY, CDR2 SVGAGI (reference sequence). V shed 8 bases, J shed 2 bases, and the junction held 11 bases outside the gene matches. The CDR3 runs to 15 residues. The CDR3 is CASSRGGPPTYEQYF. CDR3 nucleotide sequence: TGTGCCAGCTCACGCGGGGGGCCCCCTACCTACGAGCAGTACTTC.

This clone was detected once. The gene calls are TRBV18 and TRBJ2-1, with a weak D call TRBD2 (6 bases). CDR1 is KGHSH, CDR2 LQKENI, per germline. V dropped 0 bases and J dropped 9 bases, with 15 bases sitting between them. The length of the CDR3 is 15 residues. The CDR3 loop is CASSPPLASEGEQFF. CDR3 coding DNA: TGTGCCAGCTCACCACCGCTAGCGAGTGAGGGTGAGCAGTTCTTC.

This clone came up a few times. The chain couples TRBV7-2 to TRBJ2-1, with TRBD1 matching 10 bases. In germline, CDR1 is SGHTA, CDR2 FQGNSA. The CDR3 totals 18 residues. V shed 1 base, J shed 3 bases, and the junction held 9 bases outside the gene matches. In nucleotides, the CDR3 is TGTGCCAGCAGCTTAGGGGACAGGGGCATGACCTTCTACAATGAGCAGTTCTTC. Translating it yields CASSLGDRGMTFYNEQFF.

V and J are TRBV6-5 and TRBJ2-3; tentatively, D is TRBD1 (5 bases). The V end was cut by 7 bases, the J end by 1 base, with 15 bases between. CDR3 length: 15 residues. Germline CDR1 and CDR2: MNHEY and SVGAGI. The CDR3 nucleotides are TGTGCCAGCAAGTCCCCCGGACATCGCACAGATACGCAGTATTTT. The encoded protein is CASKSPGHRTDTQYF.

The rearrangement joins TRBV11-2 to TRBJ2-4, with 15 bases identical to TRBD2. This CDR3 region has 15 residues. V gave up 5 bases and J gave up 6 bases; unmatched junction bases: 2. Germline CDR1 SGHAT, CDR2 FQNNGV. CDR3 DNA sequence: TGTGCCAGCAGCCCGGGACTAGCGGGGGGAAACATTCAGTACTTC. This codes for CASSPGLAGGNIQYF.

This chain links TRBV27 with TRBJ2-1; D is possibly TRBD2 (7 bases). Trimming pared 5 bases from V and 7 bases from J, leaving 21 bases between. From germline, CDR1 is MNHEY and CDR2 SMNVEV (reference sequence). This CDR3 has 16 residues. Here the CDR3 DNA reads TGTGCCAGCAGTGGCGCTTGGGGGGGCGGGTCGAATGAGCAGTTCTTC. Its translation is CASSGAWGGGSNEQFF.